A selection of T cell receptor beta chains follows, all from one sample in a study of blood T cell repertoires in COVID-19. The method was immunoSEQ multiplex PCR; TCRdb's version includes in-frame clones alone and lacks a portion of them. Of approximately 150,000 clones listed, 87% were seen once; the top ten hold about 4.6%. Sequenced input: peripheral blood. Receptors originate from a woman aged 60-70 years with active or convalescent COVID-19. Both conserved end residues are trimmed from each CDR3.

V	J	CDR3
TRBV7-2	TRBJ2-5	ASSSTSRTTYQETQY
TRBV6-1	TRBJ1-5	ASSDYPGQISNQPQH
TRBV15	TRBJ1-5	ATSRAGGGNQPQH
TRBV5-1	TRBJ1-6	ASSLEGTYNSPLH
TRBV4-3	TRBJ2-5	ASSQVPKGHGETQY
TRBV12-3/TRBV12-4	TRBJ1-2	ASSPTGSYGYT
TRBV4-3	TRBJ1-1	ASSQYRDSSTEAF
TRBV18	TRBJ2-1	ASSPRADYNEQF
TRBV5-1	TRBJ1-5	ASSLGTGVQPQH
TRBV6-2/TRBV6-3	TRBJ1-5	ASSYDRGYQPQH
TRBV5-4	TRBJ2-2	ASSLAPGTGMSNTGELF
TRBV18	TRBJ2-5	ASSPPGLAGETQY
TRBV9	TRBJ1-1	ASSVAGGDTEAF
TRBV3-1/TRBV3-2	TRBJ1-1	ASSPTENTEAF
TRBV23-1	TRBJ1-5	ASSQSDLRTASISNQPQH
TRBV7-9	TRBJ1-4	ASIQGESNEKLF
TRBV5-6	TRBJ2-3	ASTRLAVSRDTQY
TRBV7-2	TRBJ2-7	ASSFMGQGSHEQY
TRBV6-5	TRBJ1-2	ASNTNYGYT
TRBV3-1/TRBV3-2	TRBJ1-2	ASSQGTVPNYGYT
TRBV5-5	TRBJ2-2	ASSPVSGSAGELF
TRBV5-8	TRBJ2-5	ASSLGVNGKGYETQY
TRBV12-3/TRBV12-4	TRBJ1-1	ASKRGSAPEAF
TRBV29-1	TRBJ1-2	SVEPIETGYGYT
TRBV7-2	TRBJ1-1	ASSFQYTEAF
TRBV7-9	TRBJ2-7	ASSVVSGGNEQY
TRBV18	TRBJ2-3	ASSPVEGDTQY
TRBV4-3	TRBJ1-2	ASSQRDRTSYGYT
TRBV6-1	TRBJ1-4	ASSEVGARGEKLF
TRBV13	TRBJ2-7	ASSLSGIPPYEQY
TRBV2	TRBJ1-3	ASSAYNTIY
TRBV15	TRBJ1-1	ATSRGGAQFTEAF
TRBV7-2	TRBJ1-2	ASSSQPGQGTAT
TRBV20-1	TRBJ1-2	SASFSTGGEDYGYT
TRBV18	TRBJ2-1	ASSPPTSGGAFEQF
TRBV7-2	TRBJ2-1	ASSSVAGIYNEQF
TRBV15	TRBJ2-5	ATSRGGSGGRETQY
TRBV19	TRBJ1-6	ASSYSRVEAYNSPLH
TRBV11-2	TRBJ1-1	ASSFTRGNTEAF
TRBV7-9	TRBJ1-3	ASSLARVFGSGNTIY
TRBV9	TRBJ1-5	ASSRGTNQPQH
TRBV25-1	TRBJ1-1	ASRQFFEAF
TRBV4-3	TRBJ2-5	ASSLTTGETQY
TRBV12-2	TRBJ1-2	ASRFTTNRRRPNYGYT
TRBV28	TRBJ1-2	ASSSGGAGYGYT
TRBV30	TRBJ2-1	ALGAGGYSGDEQF
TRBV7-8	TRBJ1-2	ASSPDTGIYGYT
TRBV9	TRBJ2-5	ASSPGLAGETQY
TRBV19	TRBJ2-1	ASSMSGGFLNEQF
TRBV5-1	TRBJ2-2	ASSLVYRGNTGELF
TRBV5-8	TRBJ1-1	ASTHMRAF
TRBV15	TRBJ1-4	ATSRDGQPATNEKLF
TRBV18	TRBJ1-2	ASSPVDTFSGYT
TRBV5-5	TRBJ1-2	ASSWGQKANYGYT
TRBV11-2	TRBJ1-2	ASSLGSGNSNYGYT